These 3 T cell receptor beta chains came from one sample sequenced in a study of blood T cells in healthy people across ages. The second PCR ran about 6 to 12 cycles with a sample-barcoded 5' primer and J-beta primers. TCRdb used MiXCR to reprocess the 5' RACE reads, holding one entry per CDR3 protein. The table lists 720,000 or so distinct CDR3 sequences, less than 45% of them singletons. Input material: blood. These receptors all stem from a man aged 80 or over in good health.

This chain joins TRBV11-3 and TRBJ2-1, with a possible D match to TRBD1 (7 bases). The V and J ends lost 1 base and 4 bases respectively, with 17 bases between them. The germline gives CDR1 SGHNT, CDR2 YENEEA. CDR3 length: 17 residues. The DNA for the CDR3 is TGTGCCAGCAGCTTAGGTGGCAGGGGGGCACTTTACAATGAGCAGTTCTTC. Amino acids: CASSLGGRGALYNEQFF.

This clonotype has more than one count but fewer than ten. The J gene is TRBJ2-5, the V gene TRBV3-1, with D unclear. The germline gives CDR1 LGHDT, CDR2 YNNKEL (reference sequence). V lost 1 base and J lost 4, with 10 bases in between. This CDR3 contains 14 residues. Here the CDR3 DNA reads TGTGCCAGCAGCCAAGCCGGGTTTGGAGAGACCCAGTACTTC. Amino acids: CASSQAGFGETQYF.

CDR3 sequence (DNA): TGTGCCAGCAGTGAAAATTCAGGTCTGGAGCAGTTCTTC. Amino acid sequence: CASSENSGLEQFF. V and J are TRBV6-1 and TRBJ2-1; D remains unclear. The length of the CDR3 is 13 residues. V was trimmed by 2 bases and J by 10 bases, leaving 12 bases between them. Germline CDR1 and CDR2: MNHNS and SASEGT.